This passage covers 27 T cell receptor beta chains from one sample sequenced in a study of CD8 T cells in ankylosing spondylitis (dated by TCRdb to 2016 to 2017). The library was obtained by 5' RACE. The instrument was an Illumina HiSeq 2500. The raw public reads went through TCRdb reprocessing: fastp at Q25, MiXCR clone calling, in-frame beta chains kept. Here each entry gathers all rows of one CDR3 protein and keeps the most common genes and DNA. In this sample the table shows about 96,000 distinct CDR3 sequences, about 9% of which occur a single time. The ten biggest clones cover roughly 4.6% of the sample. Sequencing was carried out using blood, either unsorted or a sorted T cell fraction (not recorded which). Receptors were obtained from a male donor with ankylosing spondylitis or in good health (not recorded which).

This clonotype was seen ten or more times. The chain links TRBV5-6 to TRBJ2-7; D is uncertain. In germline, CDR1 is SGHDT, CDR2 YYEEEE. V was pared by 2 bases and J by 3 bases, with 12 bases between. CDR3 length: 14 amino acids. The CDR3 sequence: CASSFPVRSYEQYF. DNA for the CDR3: TGTGCCAGCAGCTTCCCGGTACGCAGCTACGAGCAGTACTTC.

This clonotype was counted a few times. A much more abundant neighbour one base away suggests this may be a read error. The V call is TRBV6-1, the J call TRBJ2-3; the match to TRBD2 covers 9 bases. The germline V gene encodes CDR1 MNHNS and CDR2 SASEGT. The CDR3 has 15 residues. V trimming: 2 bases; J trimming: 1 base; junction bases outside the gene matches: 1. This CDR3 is CASSESSGGTDTQYF. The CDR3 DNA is TGTGCCAGCAGTGAATCTAGCGGGGGCACAGATACGCAGTATTTT.

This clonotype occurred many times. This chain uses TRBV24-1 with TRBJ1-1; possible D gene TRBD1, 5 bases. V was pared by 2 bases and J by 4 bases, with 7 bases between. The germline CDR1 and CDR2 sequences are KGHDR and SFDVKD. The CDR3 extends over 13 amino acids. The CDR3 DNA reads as TGTGCCACCAGTGATTGGGGGTCCACTGAAGCTTTCTTT. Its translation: CATSDWGSTEAFF.

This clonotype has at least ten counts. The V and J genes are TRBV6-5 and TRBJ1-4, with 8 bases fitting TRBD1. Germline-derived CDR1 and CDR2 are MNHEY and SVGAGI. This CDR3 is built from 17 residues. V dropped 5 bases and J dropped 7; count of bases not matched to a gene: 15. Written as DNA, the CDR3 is TGTGCCAGCAGTCAACAACGCCCCGGGACAGGTTTTGAAAAACTGTTTTTT. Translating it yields CASSQQRPGTGFEKLFF.

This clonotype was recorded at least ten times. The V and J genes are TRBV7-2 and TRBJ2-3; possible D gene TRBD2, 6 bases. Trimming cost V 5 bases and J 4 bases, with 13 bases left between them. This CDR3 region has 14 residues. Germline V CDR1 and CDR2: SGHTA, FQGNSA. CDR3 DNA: TGTGCCAGCAGCAAGGACTACCGTGCAGATACGCAGTATTTT. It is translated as CASSKDYRADTQYF.

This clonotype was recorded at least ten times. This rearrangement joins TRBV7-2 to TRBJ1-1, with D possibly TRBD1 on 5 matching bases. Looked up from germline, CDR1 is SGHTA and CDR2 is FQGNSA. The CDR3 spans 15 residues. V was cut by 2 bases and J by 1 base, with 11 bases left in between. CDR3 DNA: TGTGCCAGCAGCTTATCGGGACTCTCGAACACTGAAGCTTTCTTT. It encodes CASSLSGLSNTEAFF.

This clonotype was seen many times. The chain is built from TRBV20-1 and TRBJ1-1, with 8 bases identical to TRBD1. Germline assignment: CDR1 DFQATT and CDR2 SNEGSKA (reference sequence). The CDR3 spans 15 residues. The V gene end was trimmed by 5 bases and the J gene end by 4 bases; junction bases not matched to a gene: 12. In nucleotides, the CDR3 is TGCAGTGCTCCCCGCTCAGGGGGCTCGGTCACTGAAGCTTTCTTT. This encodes CSAPRSGGSVTEAFF.

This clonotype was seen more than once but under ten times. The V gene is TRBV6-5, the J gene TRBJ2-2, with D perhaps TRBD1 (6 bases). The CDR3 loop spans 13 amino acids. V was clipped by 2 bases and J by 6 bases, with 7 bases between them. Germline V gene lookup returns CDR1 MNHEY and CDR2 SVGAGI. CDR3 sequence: CASSYKGAGELFF. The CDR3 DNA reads TGTGCCAGCAGTTACAAGGGGGCCGGGGAGCTGTTTTTT.

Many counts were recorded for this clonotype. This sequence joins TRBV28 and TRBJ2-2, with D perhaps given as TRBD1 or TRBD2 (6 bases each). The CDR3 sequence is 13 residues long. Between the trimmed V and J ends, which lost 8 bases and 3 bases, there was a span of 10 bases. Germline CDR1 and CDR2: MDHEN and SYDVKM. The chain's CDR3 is CASLRGDTGELFF. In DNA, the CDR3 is TGTGCCAGCCTAAGGGGGGACACCGGGGAGCTGTTTTTT. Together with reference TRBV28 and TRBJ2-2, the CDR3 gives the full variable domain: DVKVTQSSRYLVKRTGEKVFLECVQDMDHENMFWYRQDPGLGLRLIYFSYDVKMKEKGDIPEGYSVSREKKERFSLILESASTNQTSMYLCASLRGDTGELFFGEGSRLTVL.

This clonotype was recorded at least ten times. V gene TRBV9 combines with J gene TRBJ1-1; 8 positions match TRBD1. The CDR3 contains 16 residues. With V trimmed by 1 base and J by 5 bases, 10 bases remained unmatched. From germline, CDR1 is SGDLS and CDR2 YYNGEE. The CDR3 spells CASSVNKGQASTEAFF. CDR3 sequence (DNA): TGTGCCAGCAGCGTAAATAAGGGACAGGCGTCGACTGAAGCTTTCTTT. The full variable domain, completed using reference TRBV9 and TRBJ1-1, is DSGVTQTPKHLITATGQRVTLRCSPRSGDLSVYWYQQSLDQGLQFLIQYYNGEERAKGNILERFSAQQFPDLHSELNLSSLELGDSALYFCASSVNKGQASTEAFFGQGTRLTVV.

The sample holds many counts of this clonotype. The CDR3 spells CASNPQGWDTEAFF. DNA of the CDR3: TGTGCCAGCAACCCACAGGGTTGGGACACTGAAGCTTTCTTT. The V gene is TRBV7-8, the J gene TRBJ1-1; a weak D match, TRBD1 (6 bases). The germline V and J ends were trimmed by 7 bases and 3 bases, with 15 bases remaining between them. The CDR3 extends over 14 amino acids. Germline CDR1 and CDR2: SGHVS and FQNEAQ.

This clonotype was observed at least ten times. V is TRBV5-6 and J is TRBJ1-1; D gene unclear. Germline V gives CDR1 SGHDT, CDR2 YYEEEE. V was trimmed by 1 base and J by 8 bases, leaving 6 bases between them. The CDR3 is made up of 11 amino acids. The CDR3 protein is CASSLTQEAFF. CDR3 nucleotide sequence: TGTGCCAGCAGCTTGACTCAGGAAGCTTTCTTT. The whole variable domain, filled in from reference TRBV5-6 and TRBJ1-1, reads DAGVTQSPTHLIKTRGQQVTLRCSPKSGHDTVSWYQQALGQGPQFIFQYYEEEERQRGNFPDRFSGHQFPNYSSELNVNALLLGDSALYLCASSLTQEAFFGQGTRLTVV.

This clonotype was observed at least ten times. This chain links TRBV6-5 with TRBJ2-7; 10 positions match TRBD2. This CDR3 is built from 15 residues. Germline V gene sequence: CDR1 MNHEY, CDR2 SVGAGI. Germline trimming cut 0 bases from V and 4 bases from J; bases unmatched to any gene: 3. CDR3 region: CASSYSSGGAYEQYF. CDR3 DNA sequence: TGTGCCAGCAGTTACTCCAGCGGGGGGGCATACGAGCAGTACTTC.

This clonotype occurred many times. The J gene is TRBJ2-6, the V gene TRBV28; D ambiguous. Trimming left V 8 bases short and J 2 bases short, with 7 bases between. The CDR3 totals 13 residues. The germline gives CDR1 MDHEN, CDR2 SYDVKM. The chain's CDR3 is CASGRPGANVLTF. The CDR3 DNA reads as TGTGCCAGCGGAAGACCTGGGGCCAACGTCCTGACTTTC.

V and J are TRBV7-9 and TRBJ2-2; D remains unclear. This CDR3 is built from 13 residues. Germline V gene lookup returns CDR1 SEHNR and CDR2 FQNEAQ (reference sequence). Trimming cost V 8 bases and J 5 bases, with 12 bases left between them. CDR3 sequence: CASSQAVTGELFF. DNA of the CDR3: TGTGCCAGCTCCCAGGCGGTGACCGGGGAGCTGTTTTTT.

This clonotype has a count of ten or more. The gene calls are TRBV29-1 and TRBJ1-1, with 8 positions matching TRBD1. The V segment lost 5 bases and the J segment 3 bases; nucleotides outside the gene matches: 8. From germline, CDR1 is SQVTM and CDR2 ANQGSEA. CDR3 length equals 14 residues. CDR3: CSVQSPGGYTEAFF. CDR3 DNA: TGCAGCGTTCAGAGTCCAGGGGGCTACACTGAAGCTTTCTTT.

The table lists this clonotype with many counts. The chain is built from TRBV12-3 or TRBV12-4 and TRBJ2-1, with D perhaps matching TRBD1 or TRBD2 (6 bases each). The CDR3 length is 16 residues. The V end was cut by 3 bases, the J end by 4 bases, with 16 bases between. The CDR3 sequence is CASSFPGGSSYNEQFF. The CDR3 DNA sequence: TGTGCCAGCAGTTTCCCCGGGGGCAGCTCTTACAATGAGCAGTTCTTC.

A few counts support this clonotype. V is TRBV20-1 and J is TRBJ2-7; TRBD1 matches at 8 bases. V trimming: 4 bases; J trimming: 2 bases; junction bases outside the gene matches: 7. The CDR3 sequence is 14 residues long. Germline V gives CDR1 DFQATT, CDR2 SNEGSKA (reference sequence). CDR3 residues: CSATLRTGPYEQYF. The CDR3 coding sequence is TGCAGTGCTACCCTTCGGACAGGGCCCTACGAGCAGTACTTC.

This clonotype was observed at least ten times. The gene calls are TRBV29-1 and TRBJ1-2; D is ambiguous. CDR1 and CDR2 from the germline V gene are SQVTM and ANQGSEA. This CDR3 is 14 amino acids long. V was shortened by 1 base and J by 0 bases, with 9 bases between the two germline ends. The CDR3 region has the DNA TGCAGCGTTGAAGTACCCAGTACTAACTATGGCTACACCTTC. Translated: CSVEVPSTNYGYTF.

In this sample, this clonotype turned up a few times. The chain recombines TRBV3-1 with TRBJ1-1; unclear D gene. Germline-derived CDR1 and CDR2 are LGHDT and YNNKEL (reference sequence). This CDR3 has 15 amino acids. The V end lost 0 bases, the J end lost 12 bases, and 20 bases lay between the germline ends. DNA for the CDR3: TGTGCCAGCAGCCAAGAAAAGCCGGGATTAGGCTATTCTTTCTTT. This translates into CASSQEKPGLGYSFF.

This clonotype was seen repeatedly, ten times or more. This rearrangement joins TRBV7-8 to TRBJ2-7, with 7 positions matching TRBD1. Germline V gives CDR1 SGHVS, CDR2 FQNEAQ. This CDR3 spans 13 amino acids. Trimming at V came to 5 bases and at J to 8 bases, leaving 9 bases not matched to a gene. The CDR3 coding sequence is TGTGCCAGCAGCACGGGACAGCCTACGCAGCAGTACTTC. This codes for CASSTGQPTQQYF.

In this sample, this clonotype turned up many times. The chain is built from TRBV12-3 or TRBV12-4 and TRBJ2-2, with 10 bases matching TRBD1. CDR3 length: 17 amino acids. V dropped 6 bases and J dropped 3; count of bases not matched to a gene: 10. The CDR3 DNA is TGTGCCAGCAGGCGATTAATGACAGGGGGCGACACCGGGGAGCTGTTTTTT. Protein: CASRRLMTGGDTGELFF.

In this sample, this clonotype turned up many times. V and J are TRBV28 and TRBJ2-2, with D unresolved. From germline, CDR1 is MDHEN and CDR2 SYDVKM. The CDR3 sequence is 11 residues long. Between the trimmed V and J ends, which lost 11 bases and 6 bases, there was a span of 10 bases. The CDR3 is CAGLGSGELFF. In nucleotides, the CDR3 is TGTGCCGGGCTAGGTTCCGGGGAGCTGTTTTTT.

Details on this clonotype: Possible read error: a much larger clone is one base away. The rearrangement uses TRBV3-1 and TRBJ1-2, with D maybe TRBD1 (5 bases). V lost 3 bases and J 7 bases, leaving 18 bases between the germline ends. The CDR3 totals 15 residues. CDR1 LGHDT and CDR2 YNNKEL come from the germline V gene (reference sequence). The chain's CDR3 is CASSQLVGVGCGYTF. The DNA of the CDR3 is TGTGCCAGCAGCCAGCTTGTGGGGGTTGGCTGTGGCTACACCTTC.

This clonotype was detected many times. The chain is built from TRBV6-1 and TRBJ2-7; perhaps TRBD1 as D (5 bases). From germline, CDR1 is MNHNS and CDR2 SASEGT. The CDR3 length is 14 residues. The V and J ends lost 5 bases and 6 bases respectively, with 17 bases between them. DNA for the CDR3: TGTGCCAGCAGTACCTCAGGGTCTTGGTTCGAGCAGTACTTC. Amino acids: CASSTSGSWFEQYF.

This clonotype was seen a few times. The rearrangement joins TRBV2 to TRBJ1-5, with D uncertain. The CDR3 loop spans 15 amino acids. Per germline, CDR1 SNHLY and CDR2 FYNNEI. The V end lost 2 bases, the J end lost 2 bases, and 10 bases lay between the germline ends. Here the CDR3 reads CASSEQGSGNQPQHF. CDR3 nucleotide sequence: TGTGCCAGCAGTGAACAAGGCTCAGGCAATCAGCCCCAGCATTTT.

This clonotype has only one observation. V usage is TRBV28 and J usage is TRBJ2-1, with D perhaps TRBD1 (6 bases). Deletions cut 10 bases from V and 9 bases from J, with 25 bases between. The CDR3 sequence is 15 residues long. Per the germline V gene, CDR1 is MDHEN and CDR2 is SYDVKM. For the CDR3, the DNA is TGTGCCACCGACCAGGGGCGCTCGTTATATAGTGAGCAGTTCTTC. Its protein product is CATDQGRSLYSEQFF. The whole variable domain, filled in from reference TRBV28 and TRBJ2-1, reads DVKVTQSSRYLVKRTGEKVFLECVQDMDHENMFWYRQDPGLGLRLIYFSYDVKMKEKGDIPEGYSVSREKKERFSLILESASTNQTSMYLCATDQGRSLYSEQFFGPGTRLTVL.